A single sample is the source of the 13 T cell receptor beta chains below, sequenced in a study of shared clonotypes between healthy human individuals. Libraries were prepared by immunoSEQ multiplex PCR; TCRdb keeps only in-frame clonotypes and omits some of them. This table holds approximately 470,000 clones, around 85% found once. What was sequenced was PBMCs. The receptors were sampled from a middle-aged woman in good health. Some clones in this sample may be carry-over from other donors' samples.

In regard to this clone: A far larger clone is just one base off, so this is likely a read error. The conserved phenylalanine or tryptophan normally closing the CDR3 is absent here, so this likely arose from a read error. J is TRBJ2-7 and V is TRBV18, with 8 nucleotides matching TRBD2. V was clipped by 2 bases and J by 2 bases; unmatched bases: 2. CDR3 length: 14 amino acids. Looked up from germline, CDR1 is KGHSH and CDR2 is LQKENI. The chain's CDR3 is CASSPAGGPYEQYS. CDR3 sequence (DNA): TGTGCCAGCTCACCAGCGGGAGGCCCCTACGAGCAGTACTCC.

V usage is TRBV6-5 and J usage is TRBJ1-1, with 9 positions matching TRBD1. The J segment lost 0 bases and the V segment lost 7 bases, leaving 6 bases of the junction unmatched. The CDR3 length is 15 residues. Germline CDR1 reads MNHEY; CDR2 reads SVGAGI. The CDR3 region has the DNA TGTGCCAGCACCCCTGGGACAGGGATGAACACTGAAGCTTTCTTT. Amino acids: CASTPGTGMNTEAFF.

This clone came up a few times. The rearrangement uses TRBV10-3 and TRBJ2-7; the match to TRBD2 covers 10 bases. Unmatched junction bases numbered 3, after V lost 6 bases and J lost 4 bases. CDR1 is ENHRY and CDR2 is SYGVKD in the germline V gene. The CDR3 contains 13 residues. The CDR3 coding sequence is TGTGCCATCAGCTTAGCGGGAGGATACGAGCAGTACTTC. This translates into CAISLAGGYEQYF.

The V and J genes are TRBV4-1 and TRBJ1-2, with no clear D. CDR1 is MGHRA and CDR2 is YSYEKL in the germline V gene. V dropped 1 base and J dropped 4 bases, with 25 bases sitting between them. CDR3 length: 19 residues. For the CDR3, the DNA is TGCGCCAGCAGCCAAGGTCCGGCCATCAGCCACGGGTTCTCCTATGGCTACACCTTC. This codes for CASSQGPAISHGFSYGYTF.

With respect to this clone: This CDR3 is also generated by other DNA sequences in the sample. The chain couples TRBV7-2 to TRBJ2-5; a possible D gene is TRBD2 (5 bases). The germline V gene encodes CDR1 SGHTA and CDR2 FQGNSA. The V end was cut by 5 bases, the J end by 1 base, with 11 bases between. This CDR3 is built from 14 residues. Here the CDR3 reads CASSTGLIQETQYF. CDR3 nucleotide sequence: TGTGCCAGCAGCACCGGACTGATCCAAGAGACCCAGTACTTC.

V gene TRBV27 combines with J gene TRBJ2-2, with D perhaps matching TRBD1 or TRBD2 (6 bases each). Trimming shortened V by 2 bases and J by 7 bases, and 11 bases separated the two germline ends. The CDR3 is made up of 14 amino acids. The germline V gene has CDR1 MNHEY and CDR2 SMNVEV (reference sequence). CDR3 region: CASSLTGAGGELFF. The CDR3 bases are TGTGCCAGCAGTTTAACGGGGGCTGGCGGGGAGCTGTTTTTT.

V is TRBV30 and J is TRBJ2-7; D is perhaps TRBD1 (6 bases). Germline-derived CDR1 and CDR2 are GTSNPN and SVGIG (reference sequence). V lost 6 bases, J lost 6 bases, and 12 bases lay in between. The CDR3 totals 11 residues. As DNA, the CDR3 is TGTGCCTGCAAGACAGGTCCCGAGCAGTACTTC. This sequence encodes CACKTGPEQYF.

The chain recombines TRBV5-6 with TRBJ1-1; D unresolved. Germline CDR1 SGHDT, CDR2 YYEEEE. The CDR3 loop spans 14 amino acids. The germline V and J ends were trimmed by 3 bases and 4 bases, with 13 bases remaining between them. This CDR3 reads CASSSVLSGTEAFF. The CDR3 coding sequence is TGTGCCAGCAGCTCTGTATTGTCGGGCACTGAAGCTTTCTTT. The variable domain in full, completed from reference TRBV5-6 and TRBJ1-1, reads DAGVTQSPTHLIKTRGQQVTLRCSPKSGHDTVSWYQQALGQGPQFIFQYYEEEERQRGNFPDRFSGHQFPNYSSELNVNALLLGDSALYLCASSSVLSGTEAFFGQGTRLTVV.

The rearrangement joins TRBV16 to TRBJ2-4, with 13 bases aligning to TRBD2. The junction had 3 bases not matched to a gene; V was cut back by 4 bases and J by 3 bases. The CDR3 is 16 amino acids. Germline loops: CDR1 KGHSY, CDR2 FQNENV. CDR3 bases: TGTGCCAGCAGCCTGGGACTAGCGGGAAGCAAAAACATTCAGTACTTC. Encoded protein: CASSLGLAGSKNIQYF.

The chain links TRBV4-1 to TRBJ2-3, with 7 bases aligning to TRBD2. Per the germline V gene, CDR1 is MGHRA and CDR2 is YSYEKL. V trimming: 1 base; J trimming: 4 bases; junction bases outside the gene matches: 5. This CDR3 has 15 residues. CDR3 sequence (DNA): TGCGCCAGCAGCCAAGCCCCCGCGGGGGCAGATACGCAGTATTTT. Protein: CASSQAPAGADTQYF.

The chain recombines TRBV29-1 with TRBJ1-2; D is ambiguous. Between the trimmed V and J ends, which lost 3 bases and 4 bases, there was a span of 6 bases. Germline V gene sequence: CDR1 SQVTM, CDR2 ANQGSEA. The CDR3 contains 11 residues. CDR3 nucleotide sequence: TGCAGCGTTGACAGAGCCTATGGCTACACCTTC. Encoded protein: CSVDRAYGYTF.

In its sample, this clone was seen a few times. The chain carries TRBV11-1 and TRBJ2-1; D may be TRBD1 (6 bases). Trimming took off 3 bases at V and 13 bases at J, with 19 bases between the two ends. There are 14 residues in the CDR3. Germline CDR1 reads SGHAT; CDR2 reads FQDESV (reference sequence). CDR3 protein: CASSLDRQASRQFF. The CDR3 bases are TGTGCCAGCAGCTTGGACCGACAGGCGAGTCGCCAGTTCTTC.

This rearrangement joins TRBV5-1 to TRBJ1-5; D call uncertain. This CDR3 spans 16 amino acids. Germline CDR1 reads SGHRS; CDR2 reads YFSETQ. V lost 0 bases and J lost 0, with 10 bases in between. DNA of the CDR3: TGCGCCAGCAGCTTGGAGGCAGGACCTAGCAATCAGCCCCAGCATTTT. It encodes CASSLEAGPSNQPQHF.